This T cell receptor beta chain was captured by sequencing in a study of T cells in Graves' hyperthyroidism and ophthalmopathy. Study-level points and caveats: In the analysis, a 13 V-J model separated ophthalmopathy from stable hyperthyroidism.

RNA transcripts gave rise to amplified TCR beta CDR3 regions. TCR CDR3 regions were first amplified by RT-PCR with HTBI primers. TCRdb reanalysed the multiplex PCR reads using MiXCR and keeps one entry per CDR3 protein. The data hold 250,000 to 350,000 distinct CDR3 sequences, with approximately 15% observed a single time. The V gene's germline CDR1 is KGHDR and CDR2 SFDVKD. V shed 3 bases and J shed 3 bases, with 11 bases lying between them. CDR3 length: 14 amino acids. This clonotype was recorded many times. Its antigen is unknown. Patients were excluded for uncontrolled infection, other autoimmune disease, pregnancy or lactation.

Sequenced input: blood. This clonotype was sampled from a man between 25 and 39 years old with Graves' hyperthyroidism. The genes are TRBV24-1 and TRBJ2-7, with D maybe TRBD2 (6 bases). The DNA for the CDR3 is TGTGCCACCAGTGATCAGACTAGAAGCTACGAGCAGTACTTC. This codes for CATSDQTRSYEQYF.